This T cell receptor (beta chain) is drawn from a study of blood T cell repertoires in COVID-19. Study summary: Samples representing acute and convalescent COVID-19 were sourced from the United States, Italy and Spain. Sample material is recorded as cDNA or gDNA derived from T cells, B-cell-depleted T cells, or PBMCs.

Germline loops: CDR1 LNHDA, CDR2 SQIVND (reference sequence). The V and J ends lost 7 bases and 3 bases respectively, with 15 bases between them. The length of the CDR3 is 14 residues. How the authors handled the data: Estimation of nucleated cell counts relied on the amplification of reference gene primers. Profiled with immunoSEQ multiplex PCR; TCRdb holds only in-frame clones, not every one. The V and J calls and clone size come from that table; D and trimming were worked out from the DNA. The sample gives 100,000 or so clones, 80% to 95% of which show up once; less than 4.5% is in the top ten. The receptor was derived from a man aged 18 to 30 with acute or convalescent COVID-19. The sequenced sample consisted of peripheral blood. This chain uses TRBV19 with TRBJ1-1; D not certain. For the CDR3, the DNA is TGTGCCAGTATGCCGGAGGGTCGGGACACTGAAGCTTTCTTT. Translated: CASMPEGRDTEAFF.